Here is one T cell receptor beta chain with its context. Its target is unknown. One end of the junction varies from germline; a read error may be responsible. Germline CDR1 reads SEHNR; CDR2 reads FQNEAQ (reference sequence). CDR3 length: 16 amino acids. This sample stems from a study of cytomegalovirus exposure and HLA in healthy donors. The primer mix had 60 Vbeta and 13 Jbeta primers. This table comes from immunoSEQ multiplex PCR, and its TCRdb copy is limited to in-frame clones, with some not included. The profile covers 150,000 to 200,000 clones, with 75% to 85% appearing a single time and over 1.1% taken by the ten largest. Study-wide results and caveats: It has been reported that TCR beta sequences accurately predicted the HLA-A and HLA-B alleles of most subjects. Reportedly, cytomegalovirus status was diagnosed with high sensitivity and specificity.

The sequenced material came from PBMCs. The rearrangement uses TRBV7-9 and TRBJ2-1; TRBD2 aligns across 7 bases. The sequence was collected from a man aged 18 to 29 in good health and CMV-seronegative. In nucleotides, the CDR3 is TGTTCCAGCAGCTTATTCTCTAGCGGAGTCTACAATGAGCAGTTCTTC. Amino acids: CSSSLFSSGVYNEQFF. The full variable domain, in which reference TRBV7-9 and TRBJ2-1 provide the parts outside the CDR3, is DTGVSQNPRHKITKRGQNVTFRCDPISEHNRLYWYRQTLGQGPEFLTYFQNEAQLEKSRLLSDRFSAERPKGSFSTLEIQRTEQGDSAMYLCSSSLFSSGVYNEQFFGPGTRLTVL.